This T cell receptor beta chain is from a study of T-cell memory formation after mild COVID-19. Study findings and constraints: Some responding clones appeared in pre-infection memory, suggesting cross-reactive memory joined.

The sample holds a few counts of this clonotype. Its antigen is not identified. TCRdb reanalysed the 5' RACE reads using MiXCR and keeps one entry per CDR3 protein. The data contain around 180,000 distinct CDR3 sequences, around 18% of them singletons. The CDR3 is 13 amino acids. The V and J ends lost 0 bases and 4 bases respectively, with 6 bases between them. From germline, CDR1 is SGHRS and CDR2 YFSETQ. The sample taken for sequencing was PBMCs or a T cell subset sorted from them (not recorded which). The clonotype was recovered from a man between 18 and 29 years old who had mild COVID-19 (a few samples of this study predate the infection). Cell type and time point are not known. The V and J genes are TRBV5-1 and TRBJ2-3; D gene ambiguous. CDR3 loop: CASSLGAADTQYF. The CDR3 bases are TGCGCCAGCAGCTTGGGGGCGGCAGATACGCAGTATTTT.